This entry concerns a single TCR beta chain. Repertoires were generated with immunoSEQ multiplex PCR, while TCRdb's copy carries only in-frame clones and drops some. The data contain 55,000 to 75,000 clones, over 75% of them singletons. These data are taken from a study of blood T cell repertoires in COVID-19. There are 13 residues in the CDR3. V was clipped by 7 bases and J by 2 bases, with 9 bases between them. The sequencing sample was made of peripheral blood. The V gene is TRBV12-3 or TRBV12-4, the J gene TRBJ2-1; D is uncertain. The clonotype originates from a man between 50 and 59 years old with active COVID-19. Here the CDR3 reads CASTEDPYNEQFF. CDR3 DNA: TGTGCCAGCACAGAGGATCCCTACAATGAGCAGTTCTTC.